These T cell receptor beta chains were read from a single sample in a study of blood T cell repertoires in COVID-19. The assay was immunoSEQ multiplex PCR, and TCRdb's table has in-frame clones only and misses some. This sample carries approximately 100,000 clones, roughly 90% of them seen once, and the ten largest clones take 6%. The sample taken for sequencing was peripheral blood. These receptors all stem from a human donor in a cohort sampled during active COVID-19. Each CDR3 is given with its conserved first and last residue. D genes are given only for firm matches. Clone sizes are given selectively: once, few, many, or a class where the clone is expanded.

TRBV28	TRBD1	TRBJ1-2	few	CASSLHGQGSGYTF	TGTGCCAGCAGTTTACACGGACAGGGTAGTGGCTACACCTTC
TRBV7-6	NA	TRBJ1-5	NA	CASSSSNTVQPQHF	TGTGCCAGCAGCTCGAGTAATACCGTACAGCCCCAGCATTTT
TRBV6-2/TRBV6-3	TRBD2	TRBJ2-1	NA	CASSYGLALSNEQFF	TGTGCCAGCAGTTACGGACTAGCGTTAAGCAATGAGCAGTTCTTC
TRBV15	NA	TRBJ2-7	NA	CATSRVGGVYTYEQYF	TGTGCCACCAGCAGAGTTGGCGGCGTTTATACCTACGAGCAGTACTTC
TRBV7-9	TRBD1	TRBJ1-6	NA	CASRSDRVVPYSPLHF	TGTGCCAGCAGATCAGACAGGGTTGTGCCCTATTCACCCCTCCACTTT
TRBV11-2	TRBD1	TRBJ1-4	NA	CASRSGTGIRVGEKLFF	TGTGCCAGCAGATCCGGGACAGGGATTAGGGTGGGTGAAAAACTGTTTTTT
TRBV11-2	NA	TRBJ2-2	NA	CASSSVSTGELFF	TGTGCCAGCAGCTCTGTCTCCACCGGGGAGCTGTTTTTT
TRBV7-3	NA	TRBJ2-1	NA	CASSLKQGRWNEQFF	TGTGCCAGCAGCTTAAAGCAGGGGCGGTGGAATGAGCAGTTCTTC
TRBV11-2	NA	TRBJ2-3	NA	CASSLERGQRASDTQYF	TGTGCCAGCAGCTTAGAGCGGGGACAGAGGGCTTCAGATACGCAGTATTTT
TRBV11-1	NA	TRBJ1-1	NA	CASSLSGINTEAFF	TGTGCCAGCAGCTTATCAGGGATAAACACTGAAGCTTTCTTT
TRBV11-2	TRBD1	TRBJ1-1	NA	CASSSLTGRAFF	TGTGCCAGCAGCTCGTTGACAGGGCGCGCTTTCTTT
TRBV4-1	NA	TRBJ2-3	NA	CASSQGLRGDTQYF	TGCGCCAGCAGCCAGGGTCTCCGGGGAGATACGCAGTATTTT
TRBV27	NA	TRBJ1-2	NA	CASRPAPGFSYGYTF	TGTGCCAGCAGGCCGGCCCCGGGTTTTTCTTATGGCTACACCTTC
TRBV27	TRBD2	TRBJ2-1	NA	CASRREGRRGNEQFF	TGTGCCAGCAGGCGGGAGGGCCGTCGTGGTAATGAGCAGTTCTTC
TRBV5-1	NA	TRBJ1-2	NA	CASSSQGKGDGYTF	TGCGCCAGCAGCTCCCAGGGGAAAGGGGATGGCTACACCTTC
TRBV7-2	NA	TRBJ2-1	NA	CASSSHWSSYNEQFF	TGTGCCAGCAGCTCGCACTGGAGCTCCTACAATGAGCAGTTCTTC
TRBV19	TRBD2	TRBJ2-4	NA	CASSMNGLAGAKNIQYF	TGTGCCAGTAGTATGAACGGACTAGCGGGAGCCAAAAACATTCAGTACTTC